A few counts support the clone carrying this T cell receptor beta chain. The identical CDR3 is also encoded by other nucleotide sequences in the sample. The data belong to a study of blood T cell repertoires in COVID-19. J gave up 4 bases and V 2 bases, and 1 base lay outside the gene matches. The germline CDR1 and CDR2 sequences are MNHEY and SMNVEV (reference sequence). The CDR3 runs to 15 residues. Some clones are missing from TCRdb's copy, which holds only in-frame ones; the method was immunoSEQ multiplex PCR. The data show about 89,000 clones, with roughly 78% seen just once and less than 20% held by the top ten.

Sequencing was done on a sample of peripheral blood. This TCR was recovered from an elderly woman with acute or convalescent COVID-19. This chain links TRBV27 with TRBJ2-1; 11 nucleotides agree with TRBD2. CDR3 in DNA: TGTGCCAGCAGTTTAATAGCGGGAGGGTACAATGAGCAGTTCTTC. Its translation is CASSLIAGGYNEQFF.